These 10 T cell receptor beta chains were sequenced from one sample in a study of shared clonotypes between healthy human individuals (dated by TCRdb to 2018 to 2021). For the CD8 naive samples, CD45RO-negative cells were positively selected for CCR7, yielding a CD45RA+CCR7+ population from which TemRA cells were excluded. The library came from the immunoSEQ multiplex PCR assay. The immuneACCESS repertoire file appears here via TCRdb, limited to in-frame rearrangements. These files lack a portion of the clones; in checked studies, under half of the deficit traces to unresolved V genes, and the cause of the others is not known. The sample contains around 1.9 million clones, 85% to 95% of them found a single time. The ten largest clonotypes hold 1.5% to 2% of the sample. Sequencing was done on a sample of naive CD8+ T cells from PBMCs. Reading the label with the study, this specimen's cell subset or site is: CD45RA+CCR7+. The receptors originated from a man between 18 and 29 years old in good health. Some clones in this sample may be carry-over from other donors' samples.

In its sample, this clone was seen once. The CDR3 DNA follows: TGTGCCAGCAGTTGGGGGACTAGCGGGCACAATGAGCAGTTCTTC. Amino acid sequence: CASSWGTSGHNEQFF. V usage is TRBV28 and J usage is TRBJ2-1; 12 bases line up with TRBD2. The trim removed 4 bases at V and 5 bases at J, leaving 3 bases unmatched. This CDR3 spans 15 amino acids. Germline CDR1 and CDR2: MDHEN and SYDVKM.

This clone was counted once. V gene TRBV6-1 combines with J gene TRBJ2-7; 8 bases align to TRBD2. Germline-derived CDR1 and CDR2 are MNHNS and SASEGT. This CDR3 has 15 residues. Unmatched junction bases numbered 8, after V lost 4 bases and J lost 3 bases. The CDR3 sequence: CASSVIAGRDYEQYF. In nucleotides, the CDR3 is TGTGCCAGCAGTGTCATAGCGGGAAGAGACTACGAGCAGTACTTC.

V usage is TRBV28 and J usage is TRBJ2-2, with D possibly being TRBD2 (5 bases). Trimming left V 6 bases short and J 1 base short, with 24 bases between. CDR1 MDHEN and CDR2 SYDVKM come from the germline V gene. The CDR3 is 19 amino acids. DNA of the CDR3: TGTGCCAGCAGCCAAGTGCCGGACTCTTTCAGCGGGAACACCGGGGAGCTGTTTTTT. Translating it yields CASSQVPDSFSGNTGELFF.

The rearrangement uses TRBV30 and TRBJ1-5; D may be TRBD1 (6 bases). CDR3 length equals 19 residues. V dropped 3 bases and J dropped 3 bases, with 27 bases sitting between them. Germline CDR1 and CDR2: GTSNPN and SVGIG (reference sequence). In nucleotides, the CDR3 is TGTGCCTGGAGCTCGTTCCTGACCTCAGGGGAGGTGGACAATCAGCCCCAGCATTTT. Translating gives CAWSSFLTSGEVDNQPQHF.

This chain connects TRBV7-9 to TRBJ2-7; D might be TRBD1 (5 bases). The CDR3 totals 14 residues. With 5 bases removed from V and 3 bases from J, the gap between germline ends came to 14 bases. CDR1 and CDR2 (germline): SEHNR, FQNEAQ (reference sequence). The CDR3 spells CASSPGWTNYEQYF. Written as DNA, the CDR3 is TGTGCCAGCAGCCCAGGGTGGACAAACTACGAGCAGTACTTC.

The genes are TRBV7-9 and TRBJ2-7, with 9 bases matching TRBD1. Per germline, CDR1 SEHNR and CDR2 FQNEAQ (reference sequence). The CDR3 has 16 residues. V lost 5 bases and J lost 4; bases outside the gene matches: 12. CDR3 residues: CASSPQTGTGRYEQYF. The CDR3 nucleotides read TGTGCCAGCAGCCCGCAAACCGGGACAGGGAGGTACGAGCAGTACTTC.

This clone was seen a single time. V gene TRBV11-2 combines with J gene TRBJ2-2; maybe TRBD2 (5 bases). The CDR3 is made up of 15 amino acids. Germline CDR1 is SGHAT and CDR2 is FQNNGV. V was clipped by 1 base and J by 4 bases, with 10 bases between them. The CDR3 protein is CASSLARATTGELFF. Written as DNA, the CDR3 is TGTGCCAGCAGCTTAGCGCGGGCCACCACCGGGGAGCTGTTTTTT.

The chain has TRBV27 and TRBJ2-1; 8 bases agree with TRBD2. The V gene's germline CDR1 is MNHEY and CDR2 SMNVEV (reference sequence). Losses at the gene ends were 2 bases for V and 9 bases for J; bases not matched to a gene: 12. This CDR3 is 16 amino acids long. The CDR3 region is CASSLIAWTSSFEQFF. The CDR3 DNA reads as TGTGCCAGCAGTTTAATTGCTTGGACTAGCTCCTTTGAGCAGTTCTTC.

V is TRBV7-9 and J is TRBJ1-2; 12 bases are shared with TRBD1. V lost 4 bases to trimming and J lost 5 bases; unmatched junction nucleotides: 14. Germline V lookup: CDR1 SEHNR, CDR2 FQNEAQ (reference sequence). CDR3 length equals 18 residues. The CDR3 region is CASSSPGTGGLMGYGYTF. The DNA of the CDR3 is TGTGCCAGCAGCTCCCCCGGGACAGGGGGCCTTATGGGATATGGCTACACCTTC. Together with reference TRBV7-9 and TRBJ1-2, the CDR3 gives the full variable domain: DTGVSQNPRHKITKRGQNVTFRCDPISEHNRLYWYRQTLGQGPEFLTYFQNEAQLEKSRLLSDRFSAERPKGSFSTLEIQRTEQGDSAMYLCASSSPGTGGLMGYGYTFGSGTRLTVV.

The gene calls are TRBV11-2 and TRBJ2-3; a weak D match, TRBD1 (5 bases). Trimming took off 1 base at V and 1 base at J, with 15 bases between the two ends. The germline V gene has CDR1 SGHAT and CDR2 FQNNGV. The CDR3 totals 17 residues. The CDR3 sequence is CASSLGSLGRGTDTQYF. The CDR3 region has the DNA TGTGCCAGCAGCTTAGGTTCTCTGGGCAGGGGCACAGATACGCAGTATTTT.